This T cell receptor beta chain was documented in a study of blood T cells in healthy people across ages. The authors ran a second PCR of 7 to 11 cycles using a sample-barcoded 5' primer and a J-beta primer mix. TCRdb re-analysed the 5' RACE reads in MiXCR, keeping a single row per CDR3 protein. The sample records more than 450,000 distinct CDR3 sequences, approximately 26% being singletons. The CDR3 loop spans 13 amino acids. The V gene's germline CDR1 is ENHRY and CDR2 SYGVKD. This sample was shared with a second study, whose subject was T cells of mothers and their children.

This chain joins TRBV10-3 and TRBJ2-5, with 12 bases lining up with TRBD2. The better agreement between TRBJ2-7 and the DNA end casts doubt on the J call. Input material: blood. The receptor's source is a boy younger than 10 in good health. CDR3 sequence reads: CAILAGGSYEQYF. The CDR3 DNA follows: TGTGCCATACTAGCGGGGGGATCCTACGAGCAGTACTTC.